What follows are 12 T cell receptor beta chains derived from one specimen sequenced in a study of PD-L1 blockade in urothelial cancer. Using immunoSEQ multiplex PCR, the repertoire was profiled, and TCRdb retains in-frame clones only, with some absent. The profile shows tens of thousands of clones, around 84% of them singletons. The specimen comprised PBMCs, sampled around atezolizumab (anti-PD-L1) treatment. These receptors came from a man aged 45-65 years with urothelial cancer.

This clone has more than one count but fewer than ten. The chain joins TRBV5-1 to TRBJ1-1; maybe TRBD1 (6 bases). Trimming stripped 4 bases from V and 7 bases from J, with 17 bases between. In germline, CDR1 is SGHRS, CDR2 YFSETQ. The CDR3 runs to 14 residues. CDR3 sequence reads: CASSSNGGGGEAFF. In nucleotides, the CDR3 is TGCGCCAGCAGCAGTAATGGGGGCGGGGGTGAAGCTTTCTTT.

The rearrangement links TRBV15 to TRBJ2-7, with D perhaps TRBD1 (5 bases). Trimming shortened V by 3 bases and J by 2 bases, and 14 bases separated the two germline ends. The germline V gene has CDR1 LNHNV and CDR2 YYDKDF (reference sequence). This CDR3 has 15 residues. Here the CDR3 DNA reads TGTGCCACCAGCAGTCCGGGTAGGGGAACCTACGAGCAGTACTTC. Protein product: CATSSPGRGTYEQYF. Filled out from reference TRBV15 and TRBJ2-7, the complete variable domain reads DAMVIQNPRYQVTQFGKPVTLSCSQTLNHNVMYWYQQKSSQAPKLLFHYYDKDFNNEADTPDNFQSRRPNTSFCFLDIRSPGLGDTAMYLCATSSPGRGTYEQYFGPGTRLTVT.

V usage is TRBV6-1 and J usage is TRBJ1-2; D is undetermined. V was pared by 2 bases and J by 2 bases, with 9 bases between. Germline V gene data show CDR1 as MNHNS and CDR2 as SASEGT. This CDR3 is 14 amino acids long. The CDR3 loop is CASSEYAGNYGYTF. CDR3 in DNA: TGTGCCAGCAGTGAATACGCGGGGAACTATGGCTACACCTTC.

This CDR3 is CELTGKNQPQHF. The CDR3 DNA follows: TGTGAGCTGACCGGGAAAAATCAGCCCCAGCATTTT. V gene TRBV10-3 combines with J gene TRBJ1-5; D call uncertain. Germline V gene data show CDR1 as ENHRY and CDR2 as SYGVKD. The CDR3 spans 12 residues.

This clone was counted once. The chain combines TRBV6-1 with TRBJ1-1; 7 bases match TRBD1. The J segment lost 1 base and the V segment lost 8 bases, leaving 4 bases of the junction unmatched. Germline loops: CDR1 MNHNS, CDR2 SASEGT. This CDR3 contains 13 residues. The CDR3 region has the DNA TGTGCCAGCGGAAACAGGGGGAACACTGAAGCTTTCTTT. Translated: CASGNRGNTEAFF.

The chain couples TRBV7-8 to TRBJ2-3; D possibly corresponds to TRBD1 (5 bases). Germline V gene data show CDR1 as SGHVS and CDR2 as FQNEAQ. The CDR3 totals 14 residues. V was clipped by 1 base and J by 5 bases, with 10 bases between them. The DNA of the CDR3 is TGTGCCAGCAGCTTAGAGGGGCTTGGAGATACGCAGTATTTT. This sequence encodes CASSLEGLGDTQYF.

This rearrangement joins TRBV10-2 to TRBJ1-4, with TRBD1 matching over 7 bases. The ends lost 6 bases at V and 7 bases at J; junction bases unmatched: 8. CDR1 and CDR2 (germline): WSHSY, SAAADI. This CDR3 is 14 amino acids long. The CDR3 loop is CASRGTGAGEKLFF. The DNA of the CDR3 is TGCGCCAGCAGAGGTACAGGGGCGGGTGAAAAACTGTTTTTT.

In DNA form, the CDR3 reads TGTGCCAGCAGTCAGATACGAGGGGGCCGAAGCTATGGCTACACCTTC. Its translation: CASSQIRGGRSYGYTF. V gene TRBV2 combines with J gene TRBJ1-2; the match to TRBD1 covers 7 bases. CDR3 length equals 16 residues. The V and J ends lost 5 bases and 4 bases, in that order; junction bases with no gene match: 13. CDR1 SNHLY and CDR2 FYNNEI come from the germline V gene. Variable domain in full (rest from reference TRBV2 and TRBJ1-2): EPEVTQTPSHQVTQMGQEVILRCVPISNHLYFYWYRQILGQKVEFLVSFYNNEISEKSEIFDDQFSVERPDGSNFTLKIRSTKLEDSAMYFCASSQIRGGRSYGYTFGSGTRLTVV.

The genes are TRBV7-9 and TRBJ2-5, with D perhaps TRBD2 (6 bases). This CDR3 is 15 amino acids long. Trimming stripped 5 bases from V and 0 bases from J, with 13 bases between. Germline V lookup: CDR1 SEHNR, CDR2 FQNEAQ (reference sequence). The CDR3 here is CASSGTRDYQETQYF. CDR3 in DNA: TGTGCCAGCAGCGGCACCCGGGACTACCAAGAGACCCAGTACTTC.

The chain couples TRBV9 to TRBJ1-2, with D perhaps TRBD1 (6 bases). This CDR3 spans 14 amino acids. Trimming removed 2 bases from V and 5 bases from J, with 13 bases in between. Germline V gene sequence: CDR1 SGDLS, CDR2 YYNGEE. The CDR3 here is CASSVSGAPYGYTF. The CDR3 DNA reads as TGTGCCAGCAGCGTTTCAGGGGCGCCTTATGGCTACACCTTC. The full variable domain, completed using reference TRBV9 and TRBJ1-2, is DSGVTQTPKHLITATGQRVTLRCSPRSGDLSVYWYQQSLDQGLQFLIQYYNGEERAKGNILERFSAQQFPDLHSELNLSSLELGDSALYFCASSVSGAPYGYTFGSGTRLTVV.

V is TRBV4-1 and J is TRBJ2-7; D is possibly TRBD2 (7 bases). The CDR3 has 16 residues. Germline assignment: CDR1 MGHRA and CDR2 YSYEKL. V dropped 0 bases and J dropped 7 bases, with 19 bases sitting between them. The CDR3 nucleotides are TGCGCCAGCAGCCAAGACGCGGGACGGGGGGCGACTGAGCAGTACTTC. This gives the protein CASSQDAGRGATEQYF.

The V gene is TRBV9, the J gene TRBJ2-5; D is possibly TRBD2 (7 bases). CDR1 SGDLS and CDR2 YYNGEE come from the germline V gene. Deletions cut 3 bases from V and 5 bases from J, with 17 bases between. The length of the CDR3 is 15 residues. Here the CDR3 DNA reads TGTGCCAGCAGCGAAGGGGGGGGTTTTGGGGAGACCCAGTACTTC. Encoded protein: CASSEGGGFGETQYF.